Listed here are 8 T cell receptor beta chains from one sample, sequenced in a study of blood T cells in healthy people across ages. The authors ran a second PCR of about 6 to 11 cycles using a sample-barcoded 5' primer and a J-beta primer mix. MiXCR, applied by TCRdb to the 5' RACE reads, yields one record per CDR3 protein. The sample consists of fewer than 750,000 distinct CDR3 sequences, around half of them appearing once. The sample was blood. All receptors derive from an elderly man in good health.

V gene TRBV28 combines with J gene TRBJ1-5, with a tentative D call TRBD1 (6 bases). The V and J ends lost 5 bases and 8 bases respectively, with 13 bases between them. Germline CDR1 and CDR2: MDHEN and SYDVKM. CDR3 size: 13 residues. Written as DNA, the CDR3 is TGTGCCAGCAGTAGGGGGGGCTTGAAGCCCCAGCATTTT. It specifies CASSRGGLKPQHF.

The table lists this clonotype with a count of one. The chain uses TRBV10-3 and TRBJ1-1; 8 bases fit TRBD1. The CDR3 runs 16 residues. The V gene's germline CDR1 is ENHRY and CDR2 SYGVKD. J lost 4 bases, V lost 0 bases, and 7 bases had no gene match. DNA of the CDR3: TGTGCCATCAGTGAGTCGGGGGACAGGACGGGCACTGAAGCTTTCTTT. Translated, it gives CAISESGDRTGTEAFF.

The J gene is TRBJ2-2, the V gene TRBV3-1; 12 nucleotides align to TRBD1. V lost 4 bases to trimming and J lost 5 bases; unmatched junction nucleotides: 5. The CDR3 totals 16 residues. Germline V gene lookup returns CDR1 LGHDT and CDR2 YNNKEL (reference sequence). The CDR3 protein is CASSPRDRGRTGELFF. For the CDR3, the DNA is TGTGCCAGCAGCCCCCGGGACAGGGGGCGTACCGGGGAGCTGTTTTTT.

V and J are TRBV20-1 and TRBJ2-7; 9 bases match TRBD2. This CDR3 is built from 14 residues. CDR1 and CDR2 from the germline V gene are DFQATT and SNEGSKA (reference sequence). V shed 5 bases, J shed 0 bases, and the junction held 5 bases outside the gene matches. In nucleotides, the CDR3 is TGCAGTGCTCCTAGGACTAGCGTCTCCTACGAGCAGTACTTC. As protein: CSAPRTSVSYEQYF.

The gene calls are TRBV5-6 and TRBJ2-4, with D perhaps TRBD1 or TRBD2 (5 bases each). The V and J ends lost 4 bases and 8 bases respectively, with 16 bases between them. Germline CDR1 SGHDT, CDR2 YYEEEE. The CDR3 consists of 14 residues. CDR3 sequence: CASSRRRGDDIQYF. In DNA form, the CDR3 reads TGTGCCAGCAGCAGGCGTAGAGGGGACGACATTCAGTACTTC.

This sequence joins TRBV15 and TRBJ1-2; D might be TRBD1 (5 bases). This CDR3 has 15 residues. CDR1 LNHNV and CDR2 YYDKDF come from the germline V gene (reference sequence). Trimming left V 0 bases short and J 3 bases short, with 11 bases between. The CDR3 loop reads CATSRDRGRDYGYTF. The CDR3, as DNA: TGTGCCACCAGCAGAGATCGGGGACGGGACTATGGCTACACCTTC.

The rearrangement uses TRBV28 and TRBJ2-6, with D uncertain. V lost 7 bases, J lost 0 bases, and 10 bases lay in between. There are 15 residues in the CDR3. The V gene's germline CDR1 is MDHEN and CDR2 SYDVKM. CDR3 sequence reads: CASKNPSSGANVLTF. CDR3 in DNA: TGTGCCAGCAAAAACCCGAGCTCTGGGGCCAACGTCCTGACTTTC.

This clonotype occurred many times. The chain carries TRBV6-6 and TRBJ2-3, with TRBD2 matching 12 bases. The CDR3 is 15 residues long. Germline trimming cut 5 bases from V and 3 bases from J; bases unmatched to any gene: 3. Germline CDR1 and CDR2: MNHNY and SVGAGI (reference sequence). The CDR3 loop reads CASSGLAGITDTQYF. Written as DNA, the CDR3 is TGTGCCAGCAGTGGACTAGCGGGAATAACAGATACGCAGTATTTT.